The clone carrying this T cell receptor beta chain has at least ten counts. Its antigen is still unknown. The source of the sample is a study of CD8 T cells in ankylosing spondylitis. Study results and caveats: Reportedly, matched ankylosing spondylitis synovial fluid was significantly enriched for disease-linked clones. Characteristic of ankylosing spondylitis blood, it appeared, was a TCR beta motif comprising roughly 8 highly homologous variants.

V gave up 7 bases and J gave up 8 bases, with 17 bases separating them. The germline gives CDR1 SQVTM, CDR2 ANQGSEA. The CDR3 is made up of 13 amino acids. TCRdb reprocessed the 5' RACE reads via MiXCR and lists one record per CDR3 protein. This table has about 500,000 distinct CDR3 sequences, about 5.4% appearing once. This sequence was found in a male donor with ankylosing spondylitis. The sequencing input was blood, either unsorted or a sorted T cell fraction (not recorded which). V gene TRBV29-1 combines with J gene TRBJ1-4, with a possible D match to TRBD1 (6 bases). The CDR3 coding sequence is TGCAGCGCCACAGAACAGGGAATCGAAAAACTGTTTTTT. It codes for CSATEQGIEKLFF.